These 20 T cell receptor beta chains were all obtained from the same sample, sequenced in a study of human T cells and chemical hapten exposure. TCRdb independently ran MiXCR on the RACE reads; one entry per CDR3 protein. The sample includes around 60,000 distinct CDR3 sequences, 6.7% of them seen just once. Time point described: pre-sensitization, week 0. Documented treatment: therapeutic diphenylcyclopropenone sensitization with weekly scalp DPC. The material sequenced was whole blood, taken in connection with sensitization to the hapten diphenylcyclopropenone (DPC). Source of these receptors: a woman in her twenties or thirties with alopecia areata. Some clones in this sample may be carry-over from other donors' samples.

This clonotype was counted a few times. The CDR3 region is CASSSTTGNTEAFF. In nucleotides, the CDR3 is TGTGCCAGCAGCTCGACGACAGGGAACACTGAAGCTTTCTTT. V gene TRBV13 combines with J gene TRBJ1-1, with a possible D match to TRBD1 (6 bases). Germline values: CDR1 PRHDT, CDR2 FYEKMQ (reference sequence). This CDR3 spans 14 amino acids. V lost 4 bases, J lost 1 base, and 10 bases lay in between.

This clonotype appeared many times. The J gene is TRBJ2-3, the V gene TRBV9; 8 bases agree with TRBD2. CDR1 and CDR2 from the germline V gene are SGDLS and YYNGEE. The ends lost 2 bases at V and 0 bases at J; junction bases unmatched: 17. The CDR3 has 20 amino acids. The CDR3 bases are TGTGCCAGCAGCGTGACGGGACTAGTAAGATCCGGAAAAAGCACAGATACGCAGTATTTT. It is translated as CASSVTGLVRSGKSTDTQYF.

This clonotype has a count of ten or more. CDR3: CASSPQGFMTPEAFF. CDR3 nucleotides: TGTGCCAGCAGTCCACAGGGGTTCATGACCCCTGAAGCTTTCTTT. The chain uses TRBV6-2 or TRBV6-3 and TRBJ1-1; TRBD1 matches at 7 bases. The CDR3 extends over 15 amino acids. V gave up 5 bases and J gave up 6 bases; unmatched junction bases: 12. Germline loops: CDR1 MNHEY, CDR2 SVGEGT.

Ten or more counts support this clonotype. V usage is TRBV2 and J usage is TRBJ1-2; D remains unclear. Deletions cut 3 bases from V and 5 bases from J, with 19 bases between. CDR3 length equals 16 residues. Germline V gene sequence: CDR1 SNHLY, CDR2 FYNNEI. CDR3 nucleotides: TGTGCCAGCAGTGATTTGGGCCAGGTCATGGAGTATGGCTACACCTTC. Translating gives CASSDLGQVMEYGYTF.

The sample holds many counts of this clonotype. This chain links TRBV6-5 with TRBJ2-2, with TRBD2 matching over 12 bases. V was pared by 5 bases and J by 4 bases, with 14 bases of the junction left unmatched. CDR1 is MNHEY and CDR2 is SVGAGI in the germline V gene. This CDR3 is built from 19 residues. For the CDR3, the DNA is TGTGCCAGCAGTACGCCCAGAGTCGGACTAGCGGGGTCCACCGGGGAGCTGTTTTTT. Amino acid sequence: CASSTPRVGLAGSTGELFF.

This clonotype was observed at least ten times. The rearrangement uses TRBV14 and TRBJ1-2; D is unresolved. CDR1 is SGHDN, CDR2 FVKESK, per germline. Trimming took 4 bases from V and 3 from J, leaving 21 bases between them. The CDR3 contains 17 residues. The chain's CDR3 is CASSLALSGPRDYGYTF. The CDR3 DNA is TGTGCCAGCAGCCTCGCGCTATCCGGTCCCCGGGACTATGGCTACACCTTC.

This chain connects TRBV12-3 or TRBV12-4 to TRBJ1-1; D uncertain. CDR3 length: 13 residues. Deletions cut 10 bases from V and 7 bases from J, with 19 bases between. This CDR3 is CATLGREKGEAFF. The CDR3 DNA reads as TGTGCCACTCTGGGCCGCGAGAAGGGTGAAGCTTTCTTT.

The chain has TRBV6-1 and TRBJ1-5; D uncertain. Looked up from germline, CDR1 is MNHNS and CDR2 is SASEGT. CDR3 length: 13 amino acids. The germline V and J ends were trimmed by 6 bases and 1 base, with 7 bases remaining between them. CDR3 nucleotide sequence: TGTGCCAGCAGGGTGGACAGCAATCAGCCCCAGCATTTT. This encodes CASRVDSNQPQHF.

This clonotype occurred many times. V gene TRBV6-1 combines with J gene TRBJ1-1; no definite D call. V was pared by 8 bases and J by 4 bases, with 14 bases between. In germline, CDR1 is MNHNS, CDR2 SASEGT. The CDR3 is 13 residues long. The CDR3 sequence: CASSWKEGTEAFF. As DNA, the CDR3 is TGTGCCAGCTCGTGGAAGGAAGGCACTGAAGCTTTCTTT.

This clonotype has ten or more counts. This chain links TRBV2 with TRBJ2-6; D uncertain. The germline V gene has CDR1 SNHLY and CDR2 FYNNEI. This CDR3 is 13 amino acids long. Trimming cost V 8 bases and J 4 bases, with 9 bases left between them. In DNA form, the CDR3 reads TGTGCCAGCTGGTGGTTCGGGGCCAACGTCCTGACTTTC. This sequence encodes CASWWFGANVLTF.

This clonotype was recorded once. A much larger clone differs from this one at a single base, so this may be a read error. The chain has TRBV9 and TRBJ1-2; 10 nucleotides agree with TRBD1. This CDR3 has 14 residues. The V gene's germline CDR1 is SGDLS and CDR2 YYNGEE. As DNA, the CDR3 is TGTGCCAGCAGTGTGGGACAGGGGTTTTATGGCTACAACTTC. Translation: CASSVGQGFYGYNF. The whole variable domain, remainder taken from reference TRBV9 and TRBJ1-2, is DSGVTQTPKHLITATGQRVTLRCSPRSGDLSVYWYQQSLDQGLQFLIQYYNGEERAKGNILERFSAQQFPDLHSELNLSSLELGDSALYFCASSVGQGFYGYNFGSGTRLTVV.

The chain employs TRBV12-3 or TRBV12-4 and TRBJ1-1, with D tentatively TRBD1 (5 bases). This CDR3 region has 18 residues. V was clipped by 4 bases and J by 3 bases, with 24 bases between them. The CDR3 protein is CASSSRPGTAAGDTEAFF. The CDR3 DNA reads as TGTGCCAGCAGTTCACGGCCGGGGACGGCCGCAGGAGACACTGAAGCTTTCTTT.

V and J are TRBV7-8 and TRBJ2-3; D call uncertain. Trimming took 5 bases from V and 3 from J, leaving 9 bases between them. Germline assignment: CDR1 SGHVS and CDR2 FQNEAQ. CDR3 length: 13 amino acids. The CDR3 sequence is CASSNDKTDTQYF. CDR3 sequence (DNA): TGTGCCAGCAGCAATGATAAGACAGATACGCAGTATTTT.

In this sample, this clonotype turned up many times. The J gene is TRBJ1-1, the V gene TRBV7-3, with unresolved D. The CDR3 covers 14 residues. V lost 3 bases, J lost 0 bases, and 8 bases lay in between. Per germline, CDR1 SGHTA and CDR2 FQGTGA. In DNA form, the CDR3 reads TGTGCCAGCAGCTTGGATCCGGTGAACACTGAAGCTTTCTTT. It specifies CASSLDPVNTEAFF.

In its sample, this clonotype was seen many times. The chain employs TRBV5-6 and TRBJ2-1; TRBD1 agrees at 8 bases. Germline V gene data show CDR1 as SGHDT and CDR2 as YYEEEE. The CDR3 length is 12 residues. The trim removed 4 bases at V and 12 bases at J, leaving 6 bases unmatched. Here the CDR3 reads CASSPDRGLQFF. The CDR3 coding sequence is TGTGCCAGCAGCCCTGACAGGGGCCTGCAGTTCTTC.

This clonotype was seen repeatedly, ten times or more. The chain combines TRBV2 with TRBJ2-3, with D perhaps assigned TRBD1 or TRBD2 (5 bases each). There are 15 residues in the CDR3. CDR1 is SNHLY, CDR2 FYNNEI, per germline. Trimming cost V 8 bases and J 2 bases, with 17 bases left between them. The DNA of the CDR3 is TGTGCCAGCGGTGCCTCCCGGGGCTACACAGATACGCAGTATTTT. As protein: CASGASRGYTDTQYF.

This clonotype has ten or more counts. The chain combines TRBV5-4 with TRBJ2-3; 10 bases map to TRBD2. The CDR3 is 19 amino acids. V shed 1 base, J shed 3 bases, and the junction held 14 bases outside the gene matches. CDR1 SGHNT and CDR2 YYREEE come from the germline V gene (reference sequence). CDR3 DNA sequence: TGTGCCAGCAGCTTGACAGATAGCGGGGGGCCCCTCTGGACAGATACGCAGTATTTT. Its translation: CASSLTDSGGPLWTDTQYF.

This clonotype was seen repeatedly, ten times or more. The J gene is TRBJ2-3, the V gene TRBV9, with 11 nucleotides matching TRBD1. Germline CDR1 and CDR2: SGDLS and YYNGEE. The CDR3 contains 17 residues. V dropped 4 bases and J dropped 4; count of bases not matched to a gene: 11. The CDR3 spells CASSPRTGGESADTQYF. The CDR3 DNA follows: TGTGCCAGCAGCCCCCGGACAGGGGGCGAGTCCGCAGATACGCAGTATTTT.

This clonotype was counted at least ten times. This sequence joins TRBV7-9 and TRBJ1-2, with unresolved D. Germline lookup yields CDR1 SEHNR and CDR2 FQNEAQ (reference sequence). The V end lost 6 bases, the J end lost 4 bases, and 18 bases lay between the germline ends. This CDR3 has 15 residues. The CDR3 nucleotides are TGTGCCAGCAGTCGTCCAATATTTCTGGGCTATGGCTACACCTTC. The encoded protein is CASSRPIFLGYGYTF.

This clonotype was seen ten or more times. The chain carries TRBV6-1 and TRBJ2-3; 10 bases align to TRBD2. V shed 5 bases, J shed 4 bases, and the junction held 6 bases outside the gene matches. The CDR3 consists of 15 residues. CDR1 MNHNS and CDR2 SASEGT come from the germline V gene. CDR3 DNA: TGTGCCAGCAGTCCTTTAGCGGGGGGCGCAGATACGCAGTATTTT. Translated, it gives CASSPLAGGADTQYF.